This T cell receptor beta chain appears in the sequencing data of a study of blood T cells in healthy people across ages. Findings and caveats of the study: With age, beta diversity per million T cells declined roughly linearly, significantly by 40.

The use of a sample-barcoded 5' primer and a J-beta primer mix characterized a second PCR of about 7 to 12 cycles. TCRdb re-called the 5' RACE reads with MiXCR, one entry per CDR3 protein. The sample lists about 830,000 distinct CDR3 sequences, about 59% occurring once. Each sample provided at least 6 micrograms of extracted total RNA. V was clipped by 2 bases and J by 0 bases, with 17 bases between them. The CDR3 is 18 residues long. Germline V CDR1 and CDR2: MNHEY, SMNVEV (reference sequence). Remarks on this clonotype: Antigen unknown.

This TCR derives from a man aged 25 to 40 in good health. V is TRBV27 and J is TRBJ1-5; D gene ambiguous. Sequencing was done on a sample of blood. The CDR3 coding sequence is TGTGCCAGCAGTTTAACCGCTGTGGTCAGTCATAGCAATCAGCCCCAGCATTTT. Amino acids: CASSLTAVVSHSNQPQHF.